The entry below describes one TCR beta chain. The authors' processing: It was from reference gene primer amplification that nucleated cell counts were estimated. Here immunoSEQ multiplex PCR was the method, and the copy in TCRdb shows in-frame clones only, minus some. V, J and clone size are taken as reported in that table, and D and trimming were inferred from the DNA itself. The table has 200,000 to 250,000 clones, around 80% seen once. V dropped 2 bases and J dropped 7; count of bases not matched to a gene: 7. Germline-derived CDR1 and CDR2 are GTSNPN and SVGIG (reference sequence). The CDR3 covers 13 residues. The source of the sample is a study of blood T cell repertoires in COVID-19. Turning to the study itself: T cells, B-cell-depleted T cells, or PBMCs provided the cDNA or gDNA that served as material.

The V gene is TRBV30, the J gene TRBJ1-2, with TRBD1 matching 7 bases. The specimen sequenced was peripheral blood. The receptor was isolated from a woman of 80 years or more with active or convalescent COVID-19. Written as DNA, the CDR3 is TGTGCCTGGAGTCCGGTAGGGGGCTTTGGCTACACCTTC. This codes for CAWSPVGGFGYTF.